This is a list of T cell receptor beta chains from one sample in a study of blood T cell repertoires in COVID-19. Sequencing was performed with immunoSEQ multiplex PCR; in TCRdb, only in-frame clones are kept and a portion is missing. Among roughly 260,000 clones listed, approximately 92% were seen once. The specimen sequenced was peripheral blood. Receptor source: a person aged 18-35 years with COVID-19, enrolled during active disease. Both conserved end residues are part of each CDR3. Fields, in order: clone size, V gene, J gene, D gene, CDR3 DNA, CDR3 protein. A D gene is named only where the DNA matches it firmly. The size entry is marked missing in some rows and otherwise reads once, few, many or a size class.

abundance: .
v_gene: TRBV25-1
j_gene: TRBJ2-2
d_gene: TRBD2
CDR3nt: TGTGCCAGCAGTACCCGGACTAGCGGGAACACCGGGGAGCTGTTTTTT
CDR3aa: CASSTRTSGNTGELFF

abundance: .
v_gene: TRBV19
j_gene: TRBJ1-4
d_gene: .
CDR3nt: TGTGCCAGTAATCAGGGTGGCTCTAATGAAAAACTGTTTTTT
CDR3aa: CASNQGGSNEKLFF

abundance: .
v_gene: TRBV10-3
j_gene: TRBJ2-1
d_gene: TRBD2
CDR3nt: TGTGCCATCAGTGAGTCTACTAGCGGGAGTTATGAGCAGTTCTTC
CDR3aa: CAISESTSGSYEQFF

abundance: .
v_gene: TRBV2
j_gene: TRBJ2-7
d_gene: .
CDR3nt: TGTGCCAGCAGTATTCTATCCTACGAGCAGTACTTC
CDR3aa: CASSILSYEQYF

abundance: .
v_gene: TRBV7-2
j_gene: TRBJ1-3
d_gene: .
CDR3nt: TGTGCCAGCAGCCCCCACTTGAGCTCTGGAAACACCATATATTTT
CDR3aa: CASSPHLSSGNTIYF

abundance: .
v_gene: TRBV28
j_gene: TRBJ2-1
d_gene: .
CDR3nt: TGTGCCAGCAGTAATAGCCCGCGGGGCTATGAGCAGTTCTTC
CDR3aa: CASSNSPRGYEQFF

abundance: .
v_gene: TRBV29-1
j_gene: TRBJ1-1
d_gene: .
CDR3nt: TGCAGCGCCTTACTACAAGGTGAAGCTTTCTTT
CDR3aa: CSALLQGEAFF

abundance: .
v_gene: TRBV7-8
j_gene: TRBJ2-5
d_gene: .
CDR3nt: TGTGCCAGCAGCTTACGGGGGGCGCTAGCGTATCAAGAGACCCAGTACTTC
CDR3aa: CASSLRGALAYQETQYF

abundance: .
v_gene: TRBV23-1
j_gene: TRBJ2-3
d_gene: TRBD1
CDR3nt: TGCGCCAGCGAAGAGGGACAGGGGGCAGATACGCAGTATTTT
CDR3aa: CASEEGQGADTQYF

abundance: .
v_gene: TRBV2
j_gene: TRBJ1-2
d_gene: .
CDR3nt: TGTGCCAGCAGCCTCCGGGGGTACTATGGCTACACCTTC
CDR3aa: CASSLRGYYGYTF

abundance: .
v_gene: TRBV27
j_gene: TRBJ1-3
d_gene: .
CDR3nt: TGTGCCAGCAGTCTTAAAAGGCCGGGACACTCAAGCGGAAACACCATATATTTT
CDR3aa: CASSLKRPGHSSGNTIYF

abundance: .
v_gene: TRBV10-3
j_gene: TRBJ2-1
d_gene: .
CDR3nt: TGTGCCATCAGTGAGGAGGGATACAATGAGCAGTTCTTC
CDR3aa: CAISEEGYNEQFF

abundance: .
v_gene: TRBV5-4
j_gene: TRBJ2-5
d_gene: TRBD1
CDR3nt: TGTGCCAGCAGCTCAAAACAGGGGGAGGAGACCCAGTACTTC
CDR3aa: CASSSKQGEETQYF

abundance: once
v_gene: TRBV7-8
j_gene: TRBJ2-3
d_gene: TRBD1
CDR3nt: TGTGCCAGCAGTTACACCGGGACAGGGTACGATACGCAGTATTTT
CDR3aa: CASSYTGTGYDTQYF

abundance: once
v_gene: TRBV25-1
j_gene: TRBJ1-1
d_gene: .
CDR3nt: TGTGCCAGCAGTGAAGGGGTCAGGGGAATGAACACTGAAGCTTTCTTT
CDR3aa: CASSEGVRGMNTEAFF

abundance: .
v_gene: TRBV7-3
j_gene: TRBJ2-3
d_gene: .
CDR3nt: TGTGCCAGCAGCTCCAGCGATCTCACAGATACGCAGTATTTT
CDR3aa: CASSSSDLTDTQYF

abundance: .
v_gene: TRBV6-5
j_gene: TRBJ2-1
d_gene: TRBD2
CDR3nt: TGTGCCAGCAGTCGACTAGCGGGAGCAACTAATGAGCAGTTCTTC
CDR3aa: CASSRLAGATNEQFF

abundance: .
v_gene: TRBV27
j_gene: TRBJ1-2
d_gene: TRBD1
CDR3nt: TGTGCCAGCAGTCTCCGACCGGGACAGTATGGCTACACCTTC
CDR3aa: CASSLRPGQYGYTF

abundance: .
v_gene: TRBV9
j_gene: TRBJ2-5
d_gene: TRBD2
CDR3nt: TGTGCCAGCAGCGCTGGACTAGCGGAAGAGACCCAGTACTTC
CDR3aa: CASSAGLAEETQYF

abundance: .
v_gene: TRBV24-1
j_gene: TRBJ2-1
d_gene: TRBD1
CDR3nt: TGTGCCACCAGTGATCTTACGACAGGGACAGATGAGCAGTTCTTC
CDR3aa: CATSDLTTGTDEQFF

abundance: .
v_gene: TRBV7-3
j_gene: TRBJ2-3
d_gene: .
CDR3nt: TGTGCCAGCAGCGGGGACTTCCCCGAAGATACGCAGTATTTT
CDR3aa: CASSGDFPEDTQYF

abundance: .
v_gene: TRBV6-1
j_gene: TRBJ2-3
d_gene: TRBD2
CDR3nt: TGTGCCAGCAGTGGAACCGGGACTAGCTTCGCAGATACGCAGTATTTT
CDR3aa: CASSGTGTSFADTQYF

abundance: .
v_gene: TRBV24-1
j_gene: TRBJ2-2
d_gene: TRBD1
CDR3nt: TGTGCCACCAGATCGACAGGGCCCGGGGAGCTGTTTTTT
CDR3aa: CATRSTGPGELFF